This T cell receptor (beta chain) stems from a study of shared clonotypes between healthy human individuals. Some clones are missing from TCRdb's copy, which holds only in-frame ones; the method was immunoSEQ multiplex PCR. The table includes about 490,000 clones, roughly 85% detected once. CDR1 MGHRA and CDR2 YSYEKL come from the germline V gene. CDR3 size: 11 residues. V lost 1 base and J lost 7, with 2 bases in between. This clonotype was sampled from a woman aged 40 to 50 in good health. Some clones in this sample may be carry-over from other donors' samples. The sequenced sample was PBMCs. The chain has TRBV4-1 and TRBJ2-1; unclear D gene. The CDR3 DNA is TGCGCCAGCAGCCAAGGGAATGAGCAGTTCTTC. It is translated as CASSQGNEQFF.